These 31 T cell receptor beta chains were all obtained from the same sample, sequenced in a study of blood T cell repertoires in COVID-19 (dated by TCRdb to about 2020). The method behind the library was the immunoSEQ multiplex PCR assay. Not all clones reach the TCRdb copy of this immuneACCESS table, which keeps in-frame sequences only. Checked studies attribute under half of the gap to unresolved V genes and leave the rest unexplained. This sample has 250,000 to 300,000 clones in its table, and approximately 86% of those were observed once. The ten largest clonotypes hold around 14% of the sample. The sample consisted of peripheral blood. All receptors derive from an older woman with COVID-19, enrolled during active disease.

V gene TRBV6-2 or TRBV6-3 combines with J gene TRBJ1-1; D gene ambiguous. The V end lost 0 bases, the J end lost 5 bases, and 13 bases lay between the germline ends. This CDR3 has 15 residues. The germline gives CDR1 MNHEY, CDR2 SVGEGT. The CDR3, as DNA: TGTGCCAGCAGTTACTCGGTGGTAAGGGAGACTGAAGCTTTCTTT. Translated: CASSYSVVRETEAFF.

This chain links TRBV7-9 with TRBJ1-4; no definite D call. The CDR3 consists of 14 residues. Germline V lookup: CDR1 SEHNR, CDR2 FQNEAQ (reference sequence). Trimming stripped 1 base from V and 4 bases from J, with 7 bases between. CDR3 coding DNA: TGTGCCAGCAGCTTAGTCACGGGTAATGAAAAACTGTTTTTT. The encoded protein is CASSLVTGNEKLFF. Together with reference TRBV7-9 and TRBJ1-4, the CDR3 gives the full variable domain: DTGVSQNPRHKITKRGQNVTFRCDPISEHNRLYWYRQTLGQGPEFLTYFQNEAQLEKSRLLSDRFSAERPKGSFSTLEIQRTEQGDSAMYLCASSLVTGNEKLFFGSGTQLSVL.

The chain combines TRBV7-8 with TRBJ2-4, with 9 bases that match TRBD1. Trimming cost V 9 bases and J 5 bases; bases outside gene matches: 8. Germline V gives CDR1 SGHVS, CDR2 FQNEAQ. There are 14 residues in the CDR3. CDR3 sequence reads: CASSPGQGQNIQYF. The CDR3 region has the DNA TGTGCCAGTAGCCCGGGACAGGGTCAAAACATTCAGTACTTC.

This clone was observed a single time. This chain joins TRBV4-2 and TRBJ2-2; TRBD2 matches at 16 bases. V dropped 3 bases and J dropped 7; count of bases not matched to a gene: 8. The CDR3 totals 18 residues. Germline values: CDR1 LGHNA, CDR2 YNFKEQ. CDR3 DNA: TGTGCCAGCAGCCATACCGGGACTAGCGGGGGGGTTAACGGGGAGCTGTTTTTT. Translated, it gives CASSHTGTSGGVNGELFF.

This clone turned up a few times. This sequence joins TRBV24-1 and TRBJ1-2; 8 bases fit TRBD1. Germline trimming cut 4 bases from V and 7 bases from J; bases unmatched to any gene: 13. The CDR3 contains 16 residues. Germline CDR1 and CDR2: KGHDR and SFDVKD. CDR3 protein: CATSDPRQGITSGYTF. The CDR3 coding sequence is TGTGCCACCAGTGACCCCAGACAGGGGATTACTAGTGGCTACACCTTC.

The rearrangement uses TRBV2 and TRBJ1-1, with no clear D. Germline CDR1 and CDR2: SNHLY and FYNNEI. The CDR3 runs 14 residues. Trimming took 5 bases from V and 3 from J, leaving 13 bases between them. The CDR3 DNA sequence: TGTGCCAGCAGTCGACGGGTTTTAGACACTGAAGCTTTCTTT. Translation gives CASSRRVLDTEAFF.

V usage is TRBV12-3 or TRBV12-4 and J usage is TRBJ1-4; no firm D call. The V end was cut by 5 bases, the J end by 0 bases, with 4 bases between. This CDR3 is built from 13 residues. CDR3 coding DNA: TGTGCCAGCAGTCCTACAACTAATGAAAAACTGTTTTTT. It yields the protein CASSPTTNEKLFF.

This clone was detected only a few times. CDR3 protein: CASSLDGVVGELFF. The DNA of the CDR3 is TGCGCCAGCAGCTTGGACGGGGTCGTCGGGGAGCTGTTTTTT. This chain connects TRBV5-1 to TRBJ2-2; TRBD2 might be the D (5 bases). The V gene lost 0 bases and the J gene lost 7 bases, with 10 bases spanning the gap. This CDR3 is 14 amino acids long. The germline CDR1 and CDR2 sequences are SGHRS and YFSETQ.

The chain joins TRBV7-9 to TRBJ1-2; 10 bases are a match to TRBD1. Germline trimming cut 7 bases from V and 12 bases from J; bases unmatched to any gene: 17. The CDR3 contains 15 residues. Germline assignment: CDR1 SEHNR and CDR2 FQNEAQ (reference sequence). CDR3 bases: TGTGCCAGCAACGGATACCAGGACCGGACAGGGGGTCACACCTTC. The encoded protein is CASNGYQDRTGGHTF. The full variable domain, its missing parts supplied by reference TRBV7-9 and TRBJ1-2, is DTGVSQNPRHKITKRGQNVTFRCDPISEHNRLYWYRQTLGQGPEFLTYFQNEAQLEKSRLLSDRFSAERPKGSFSTLEIQRTEQGDSAMYLCASNGYQDRTGGHTFGSGTRLTVV.

DNA of the CDR3: TGTGCCAGCAGCTTAAGCGGGGGGGAAGAGACCCAGTACTTC. It translates to CASSLSGGEETQYF. The V call is TRBV5-6, the J call TRBJ2-5, with 10 bases identical to TRBD2. Germline CDR1 and CDR2: SGHDT and YYEEEE. Trimming removed 2 bases from V and 3 bases from J; junction bases left unmatched: 1. CDR3 length: 14 residues.

This chain uses TRBV10-3 with TRBJ2-5; D may be TRBD1 (6 bases). This CDR3 has 13 amino acids. Trimming shortened V by 11 bases and J by 1 base, and 14 bases separated the two germline ends. Germline V gives CDR1 ENHRY, CDR2 SYGVKD. Here the CDR3 reads CAQSRDIQETQYF. In nucleotides, the CDR3 is TGTGCCCAATCCCGGGACATCCAAGAGACCCAGTACTTC.

The rearrangement uses TRBV2 and TRBJ1-4; the match to TRBD1 covers 7 bases. The CDR3 is 15 amino acids. J was trimmed by 8 bases and V by 3 bases; bases with no gene match: 9. Looked up from germline, CDR1 is SNHLY and CDR2 is FYNNEI. CDR3: CASSEFDRAREKLFF. Written as DNA, the CDR3 is TGTGCCAGCAGTGAGTTCGACAGGGCAAGGGAAAAACTGTTTTTT.

This clone was counted once. The chain links TRBV14 to TRBJ2-7; 7 nucleotides agree with TRBD1. The CDR3 sequence is 11 residues long. The J segment lost 2 bases and the V segment lost 8 bases, leaving 0 bases of the junction unmatched. The germline gives CDR1 SGHDN, CDR2 FVKESK. This chain's CDR3 is CASGQAYEQYF. In DNA, the CDR3 is TGTGCCAGCGGACAGGCCTACGAGCAGTACTTC.

V is TRBV7-6 and J is TRBJ2-5; 9 bases map to TRBD2. CDR3 size: 18 residues. Germline trimming cut 5 bases from V and 4 bases from J; bases unmatched to any gene: 17. Germline V gene lookup returns CDR1 SGHVS and CDR2 FNYEAQ. The chain's CDR3 is CASSNRHGGGAGSETQYF. CDR3 coding DNA: TGTGCCAGCAGCAACCGACATGGCGGGGGGGCTGGGTCAGAGACCCAGTACTTC.

V usage is TRBV2 and J usage is TRBJ1-3; 7 bases map to TRBD1. Germline CDR1 is SNHLY and CDR2 is FYNNEI. This CDR3 region has 17 residues. V lost 6 bases to trimming and J lost 0 bases; unmatched junction nucleotides: 11. The CDR3 DNA sequence: TGTGCCAGCAGGCCCTGGACAGGAGCGTACTCTGGAAACACCATATATTTT. It codes for CASRPWTGAYSGNTIYF.

The gene calls are TRBV19 and TRBJ1-1; 10 nucleotides line up with TRBD1. CDR1 LNHDA and CDR2 SQIVND come from the germline V gene (reference sequence). V trimming: 5 bases; J trimming: 0 bases; junction bases outside the gene matches: 6. There are 16 residues in the CDR3. CDR3 amino acids: CASSPWTGGMNTEAFF. CDR3 coding DNA: TGTGCCAGTAGTCCATGGACAGGGGGGATGAACACTGAAGCTTTCTTT.

This clone was seen a few times. The J gene is TRBJ2-1, the V gene TRBV29-1; 9 bases are a match to TRBD2. The CDR3 runs 16 residues. Trimming took 5 bases from V and 1 from J; bases not matched to a gene: 9. Germline CDR1 is SQVTM and CDR2 is ANQGSEA. CDR3 sequence (DNA): TGCAGCGTTCCCCGATGGGCGGGGGGGTCCTACAATGAGCAGTTCTTC. Translating it yields CSVPRWAGGSYNEQFF.

This clone occurred a few times. This chain joins TRBV29-1 and TRBJ1-2; 7 bases agree with TRBD1. CDR3 length: 11 residues. Trimming cost V 4 bases and J 8 bases; bases outside gene matches: 4. The V gene's germline CDR1 is SQVTM and CDR2 ANQGSEA. For the CDR3, the DNA is TGCAGCGTTGCAGGGGGTAAGGGCTACACCTTC. This encodes CSVAGGKGYTF. Together with reference TRBV29-1 and TRBJ1-2, the CDR3 gives the full variable domain: SAVISQKPSRDICQRGTSLTIQCQVDSQVTMMFWYRQQPGQSLTLIATANQGSEATYESGFVIDKFPISRPNLTFSTLTVSNMSPEDSSIYLCSVAGGKGYTFGSGTRLTVV.

This clone appeared a single time. The chain links TRBV2 to TRBJ1-2; 8 bases map to TRBD1. J was trimmed by 7 bases and V by 6 bases; bases with no gene match: 10. The germline CDR1 and CDR2 sequences are SNHLY and FYNNEI. The CDR3 extends over 14 amino acids. As DNA, the CDR3 is TGTGCCAGCAGCTCTAGGACAGGGAGGGGTGGCTACACCTTC. Its translation is CASSSRTGRGGYTF.

The chain joins TRBV10-3 to TRBJ2-7; 9 nucleotides line up with TRBD1. Trimming removed 6 bases from V and 0 bases from J; junction bases left unmatched: 6. Germline CDR1 ENHRY, CDR2 SYGVKD. The CDR3 runs to 15 residues. The CDR3 here is CAISGQGLNSYEQYF. The DNA of the CDR3 is TGTGCCATCAGCGGACAGGGGCTAAACTCCTACGAGCAGTACTTC.

V and J are TRBV5-1 and TRBJ2-7; 7 bases are shared with TRBD1. The CDR3 is made up of 15 amino acids. Germline CDR1 and CDR2: SGHRS and YFSETQ. V shed 0 bases and J 6 bases; nucleotides not matched to a gene: 9. CDR3 region: CASSLVTGEWTEQYF. The CDR3 nucleotides are TGCGCCAGCAGCTTGGTAACAGGGGAATGGACCGAGCAGTACTTC.

The chain uses TRBV19 and TRBJ1-1, with no clear D. This CDR3 is 14 amino acids long. The V and J ends lost 6 bases and 7 bases respectively, with 18 bases between them. Germline CDR1 reads LNHDA; CDR2 reads SQIVND (reference sequence). The chain's CDR3 is CASRASRELFEAFF. In nucleotides, the CDR3 is TGTGCCAGTAGAGCGTCCCGGGAGCTTTTTGAAGCTTTCTTT. The full variable domain, in which reference TRBV19 and TRBJ1-1 provide the parts outside the CDR3, is DGGITQSPKYLFRKEGQNVTLSCEQNLNHDAMYWYRQDPGQGLRLIYYSQIVNDFQKGDIAEGYSVSREKKESFPLTVTSAQKNPTAFYLCASRASRELFEAFFGQGTRLTVV.

This chain connects TRBV10-3 to TRBJ1-2; 9 bases align to TRBD1. Germline V gene lookup returns CDR1 ENHRY and CDR2 SYGVKD. The length of the CDR3 is 15 residues. Trimming took 2 bases from V and 2 from J; bases not matched to a gene: 3. The CDR3 protein is CAISEDRGVNYGYTF. In DNA, the CDR3 is TGTGCCATCAGTGAGGACAGGGGGGTAAACTATGGCTACACCTTC.

The genes are TRBV11-3 and TRBJ2-2, with TRBD2 matching 9 bases. V trimming: 2 bases; J trimming: 3 bases; junction bases outside the gene matches: 4. Looked up from germline, CDR1 is SGHNT and CDR2 is YENEEA. The CDR3 covers 16 residues. The CDR3 DNA reads TGTGCCAGCAGCTTACGGGCTAGCGGGGACACCGGGGAGCTGTTTTTT. Protein product: CASSLRASGDTGELFF.

As DNA, the CDR3 is TGTGCCAGCAGTGAACTGAGGCTAGCGGGGGGCAATGAGCAGTTCTTC. This encodes CASSELRLAGGNEQFF. The chain couples TRBV6-1 to TRBJ2-1, with 11 bases fitting TRBD2. This CDR3 is built from 16 residues. Unmatched junction bases numbered 6, after V lost 2 bases and J lost 6 bases. CDR1 is MNHNS, CDR2 SASEGT, per germline.

The V gene is TRBV6-5, the J gene TRBJ1-4; possibly TRBD1 for D (5 bases). V lost 0 bases, J lost 7 bases, and 12 bases lay in between. Germline V CDR1 and CDR2: MNHEY, SVGAGI. The CDR3 runs 15 residues. CDR3 DNA: TGTGCCAGCAGTTACTCGGGGGGGGAAGGTGAAAAACTGTTTTTT. Its protein product is CASSYSGGEGEKLFF.

This chain uses TRBV5-1 with TRBJ2-1; 13 nucleotides match TRBD2. Germline trimming cut 2 bases from V and 7 bases from J; bases unmatched to any gene: 3. From germline, CDR1 is SGHRS and CDR2 YFSETQ. The CDR3 is 15 residues long. This CDR3 reads CASSFGLAGVNEQFF. The CDR3 DNA reads TGCGCCAGCAGCTTCGGACTAGCGGGGGTGAATGAGCAGTTCTTC.

The rearrangement uses TRBV25-1 and TRBJ1-4; D is perhaps TRBD1 (6 bases). This CDR3 is 15 amino acids long. Per germline, CDR1 MGHDK and CDR2 SYGVNS. Trimming removed 2 bases from V and 6 bases from J, with 13 bases in between. CDR3 sequence (DNA): TGTGCCAGCAGTGAAATTTTGGGGGCATATGAAAAACTGTTTTTT. Its translation is CASSEILGAYEKLFF.

Comments on this clone: This may arise from a read error, as a much more abundant clone is one base away. The J gene is TRBJ2-3, the V gene TRBV18; 10 nucleotides match TRBD1. Per the germline V gene, CDR1 is KGHSH and CDR2 is LQKENI. V shed 0 bases, J shed 7 bases, and the junction held 7 bases outside the gene matches. The CDR3 covers 16 residues. The CDR3 sequence: CASSPPRQGAVNTQYF. CDR3 coding DNA: TGTGCCAGCTCACCACCGAGACAGGGGGCGGTGAATACGCAGTATTTT.

The V gene is TRBV10-3, the J gene TRBJ2-7; D remains unclear. Trimming took off 3 bases at V and 0 bases at J, with 6 bases between the two ends. The CDR3 loop spans 13 amino acids. Germline CDR1 is ENHRY and CDR2 is SYGVKD. CDR3 bases: TGTGCCATCAGTGACAGCGACTCCTACGAGCAGTACTTC. Protein sequence: CAISDSDSYEQYF.

This clone was recorded at least ten times. The DNA for the CDR3 is TGCGCCAGCAGCCACGAGAGTCTACGACAAAGTGGGCCCGGGGGGGTAGGCTACACCTTC. It encodes CASSHESLRQSGPGGVGYTF. The rearrangement links TRBV4-1 to TRBJ1-2; D may be TRBD1 (5 bases). This CDR3 is built from 20 residues. Trimming pared 3 bases from V and 8 bases from J, leaving 34 bases between. The germline V gene has CDR1 MGHRA and CDR2 YSYEKL.